The T cell receptor (beta chain) under discussion was sequenced for a study of a mutant IDH1 vaccine in newly diagnosed glioma. Findings of the study overall: Of all patients, 85% to 95% showed vaccine-induced immune responses.

V was cut by 2 bases and J by 2 bases, with 12 bases left in between. CDR3 size: 15 residues. Germline-derived CDR1 and CDR2 are LNHDA and SQIVND (reference sequence). As regards this clone: Its matching antigen is unknown.

Assay: immunoSEQ multiplex PCR; the TCRdb copy retains only in-frame clones and omits some. The table has 75,000 to 95,000 clones, roughly 91% seen once. Noted time point: week 47, end of study. Every vaccination contained 300 ug of the mutant IDH1 20-mer peptide and was paired with topical imiquimod. Eight vaccine injections were given to patients in weeks 1, 3, 5, 7, 11, 15, 19 and 23. Those who donated had recent WHO grade 3 or 4 IDH1-mutant, ATRX-lost astrocytomas. The clonotype originates from a woman aged 50 to 65 with glioma. This chain links TRBV19 with TRBJ1-1; TRBD1 might be the D (6 bases). Sequenced material: PBMCs, taken from a glioma patient whose treatment included an IDH1 peptide vaccine. CDR3 sequence reads: CASSIPGAPNTEAFF. The CDR3 coding sequence is TGTGCCAGTAGTATACCAGGGGCTCCCAACACTGAAGCTTTCTTT. Combining the CDR3 with reference TRBV19 and TRBJ1-1 gives the whole variable domain DGGITQSPKYLFRKEGQNVTLSCEQNLNHDAMYWYRQDPGQGLRLIYYSQIVNDFQKGDIAEGYSVSREKKESFPLTVTSAQKNPTAFYLCASSIPGAPNTEAFFGQGTRLTVV.